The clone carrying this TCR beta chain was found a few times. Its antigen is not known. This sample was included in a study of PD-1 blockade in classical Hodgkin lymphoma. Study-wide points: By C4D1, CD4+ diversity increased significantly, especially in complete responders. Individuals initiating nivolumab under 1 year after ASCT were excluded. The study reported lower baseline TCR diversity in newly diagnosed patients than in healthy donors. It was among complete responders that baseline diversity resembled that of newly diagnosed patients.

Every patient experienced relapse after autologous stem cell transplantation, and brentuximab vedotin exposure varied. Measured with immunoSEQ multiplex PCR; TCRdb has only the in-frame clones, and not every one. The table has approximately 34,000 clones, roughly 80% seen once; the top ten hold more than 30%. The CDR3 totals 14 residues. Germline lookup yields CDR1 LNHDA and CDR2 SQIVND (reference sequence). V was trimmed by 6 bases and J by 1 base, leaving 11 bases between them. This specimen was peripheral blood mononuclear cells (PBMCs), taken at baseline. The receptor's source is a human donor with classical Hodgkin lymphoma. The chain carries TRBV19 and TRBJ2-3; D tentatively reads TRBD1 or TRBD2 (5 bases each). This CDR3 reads CASSGGGGTDTQYF. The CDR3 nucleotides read TGTGCCAGTAGCGGTGGGGGAGGCACAGATACGCAGTATTTT.